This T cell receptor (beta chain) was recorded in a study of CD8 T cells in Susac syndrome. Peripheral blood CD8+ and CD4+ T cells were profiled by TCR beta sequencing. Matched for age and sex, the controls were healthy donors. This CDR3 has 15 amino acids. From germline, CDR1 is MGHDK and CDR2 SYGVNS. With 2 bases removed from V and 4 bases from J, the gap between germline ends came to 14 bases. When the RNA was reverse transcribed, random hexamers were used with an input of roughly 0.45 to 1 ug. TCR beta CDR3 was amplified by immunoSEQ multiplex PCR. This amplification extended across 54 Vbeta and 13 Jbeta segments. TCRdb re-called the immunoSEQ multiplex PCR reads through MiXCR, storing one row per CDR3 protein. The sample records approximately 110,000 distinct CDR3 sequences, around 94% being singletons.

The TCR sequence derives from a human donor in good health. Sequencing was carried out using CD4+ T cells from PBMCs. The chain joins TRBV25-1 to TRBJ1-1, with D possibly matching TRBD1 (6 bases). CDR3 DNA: TGTGCCAGCAGTGAAAACCGGGGGCTGGGCACTGAAGCTTTCTTT. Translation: CASSENRGLGTEAFF.